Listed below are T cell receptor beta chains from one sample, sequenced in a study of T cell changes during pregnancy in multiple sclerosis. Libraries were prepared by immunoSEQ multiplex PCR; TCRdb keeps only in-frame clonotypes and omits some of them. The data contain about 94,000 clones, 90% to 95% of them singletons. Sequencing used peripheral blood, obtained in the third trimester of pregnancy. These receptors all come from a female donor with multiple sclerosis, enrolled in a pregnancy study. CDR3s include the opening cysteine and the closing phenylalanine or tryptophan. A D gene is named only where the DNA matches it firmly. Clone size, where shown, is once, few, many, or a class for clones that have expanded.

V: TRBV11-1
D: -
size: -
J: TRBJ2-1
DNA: TGTGCCAGCAGCGAATTGACTAGTATTGCGGATGAGCAGTTCTTC
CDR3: CASSELTSIADEQFF

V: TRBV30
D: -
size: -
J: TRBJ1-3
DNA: TGTGCCTGGAGTGCCCTAGGAAACACCATATATTTT
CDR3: CAWSALGNTIYF

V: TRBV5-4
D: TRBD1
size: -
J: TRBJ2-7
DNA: TGTGCCAGCAGCCCGTGGGACAGGTTCTCCTACGAGCAGTACTTC
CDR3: CASSPWDRFSYEQYF

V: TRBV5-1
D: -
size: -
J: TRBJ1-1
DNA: TGCGCCAGCAGCTTGAAGGGGCCCACTGAAGCTTTCTTT
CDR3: CASSLKGPTEAFF

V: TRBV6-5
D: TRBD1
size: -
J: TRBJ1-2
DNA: TGTGCCAGCAGTTACCAAGAGGACAGGGTAGATGGCTACACCTTC
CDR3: CASSYQEDRVDGYTF

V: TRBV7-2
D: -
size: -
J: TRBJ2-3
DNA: TGTGCCAGCAGCTTGCAGGGATACACAGATACGCAGTATTTT
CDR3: CASSLQGYTDTQYF

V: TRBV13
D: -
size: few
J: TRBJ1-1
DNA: TGTGCCAGCAGCTTAGAACGGGGAGGGCTCGGCGAAGCTTTCTTT
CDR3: CASSLERGGLGEAFF

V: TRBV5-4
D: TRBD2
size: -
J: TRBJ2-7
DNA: TGTGCCAGCAGCTTCCTAGCGGGGAGCTACGAGCAGTACTTC
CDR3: CASSFLAGSYEQYF

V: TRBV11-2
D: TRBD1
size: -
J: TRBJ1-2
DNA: TGTGCCAGCAGCTTAGATCCCACAGGGGGCAATGGCTACACCTTC
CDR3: CASSLDPTGGNGYTF

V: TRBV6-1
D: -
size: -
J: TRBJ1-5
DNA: TGTGCCAGCAGTGAAGGGCTGGGCAGGGGCAACAATCAGCCCCAGCATTTT
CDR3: CASSEGLGRGNNQPQHF

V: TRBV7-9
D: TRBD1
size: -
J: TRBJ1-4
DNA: TGTGCCAGCAGCGTCAGACAGGGGGCTAATGAAAAACTGTTTTTT
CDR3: CASSVRQGANEKLFF

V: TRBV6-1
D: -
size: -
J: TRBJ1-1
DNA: TGTGCCAGCAGTGATAAACGGGGAGCCACTGAAGCTTTCTTT
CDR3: CASSDKRGATEAFF

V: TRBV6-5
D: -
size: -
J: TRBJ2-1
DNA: TGTGCCAGCAGCCAGGAGGGCTTAGGTCCAACGCAGTTCTTC
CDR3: CASSQEGLGPTQFF

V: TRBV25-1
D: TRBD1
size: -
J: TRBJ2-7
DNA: TGTGCCAGCAGTGCCGACAGGGGAAAAACCTACGAGCAGTACTTC
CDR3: CASSADRGKTYEQYF

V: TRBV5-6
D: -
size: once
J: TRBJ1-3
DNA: TGTGCCAGCAGCAAACAGGGTTTGGGAAACACCATATATTTT
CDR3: CASSKQGLGNTIYF

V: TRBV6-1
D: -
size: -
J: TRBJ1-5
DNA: TGTGCCAGCTTCTTCGGCGGGTTTAGCAATCAGCCCCAGCATTTT
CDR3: CASFFGGFSNQPQHF

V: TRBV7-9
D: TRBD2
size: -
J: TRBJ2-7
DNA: TGTGCCAGCAGCTCGACTTTGGGGGGGAGGGCCTACGAGCAGTACTTC
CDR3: CASSSTLGGRAYEQYF

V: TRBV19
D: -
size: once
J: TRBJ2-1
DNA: TGTGCCAGTAGGCTAGGTGATGAGCAGTTCTTC
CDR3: CASRLGDEQFF

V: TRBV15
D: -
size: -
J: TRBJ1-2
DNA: TGTGCCACCAGCAGAGGTGGAGGCAGAGTTAACTATGGCTACACCTTC
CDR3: CATSRGGGRVNYGYTF

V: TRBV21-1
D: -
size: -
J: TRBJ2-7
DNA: TGTGCCAGCAGCAAAGACGAGACAGGGTTGGGCGAGCAGTACTTC
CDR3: CASSKDETGLGEQYF

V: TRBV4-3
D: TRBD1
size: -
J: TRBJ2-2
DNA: TGCGCCAGCAGCCAAACGGACAGGGGGCGAGGCGGGGAGCTGTTTTTT
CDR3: CASSQTDRGRGGELFF